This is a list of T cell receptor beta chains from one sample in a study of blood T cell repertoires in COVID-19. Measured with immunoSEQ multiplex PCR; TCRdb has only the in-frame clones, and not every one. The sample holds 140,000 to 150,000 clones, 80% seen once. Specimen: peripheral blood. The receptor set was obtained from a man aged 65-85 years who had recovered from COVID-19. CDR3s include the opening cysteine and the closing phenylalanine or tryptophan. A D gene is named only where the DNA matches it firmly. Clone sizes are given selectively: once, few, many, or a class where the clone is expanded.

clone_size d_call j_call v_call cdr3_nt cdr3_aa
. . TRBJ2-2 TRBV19 TGTGCCAGTAGTATGACGGCCAGGCAGGGCGGGGAGCTGTTTTTT CASSMTARQGGELFF
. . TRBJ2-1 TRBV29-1 TGCAGCGTAAGGGACGGGGGGCAGTTCTTC CSVRDGGQFF
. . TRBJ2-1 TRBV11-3 TGTGCCAGCAGCTTAAGATTTTCGGACAGTAACAATGAGCAGTTCTTC CASSLRFSDSNNEQFF
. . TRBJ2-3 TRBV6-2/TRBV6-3 TGTGCCAGCAGTTACCCGGGACTAGATACGCAGTATTTT CASSYPGLDTQYF
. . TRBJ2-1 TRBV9 TGTGCCAGCAGCGTAGGCAGCTACAATGAGCAGTTCTTC CASSVGSYNEQFF
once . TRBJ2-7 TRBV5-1 TGCGCCAGCAGCCGTTCCGGCCACGGAGGCTCATACGAGCAGTACTTC CASSRSGHGGSYEQYF
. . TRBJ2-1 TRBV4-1 TGCGCCAGCAGCCAAGAGGAACAGTACAATGAGCAGTTCTTC CASSQEEQYNEQFF
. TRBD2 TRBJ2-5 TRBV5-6 TGTGCCAGCAGCTTGCGCGGGGGGGAGACCCAGTACTTC CASSLRGGETQYF
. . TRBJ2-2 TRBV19 TGTGCCAGTAGCAATATGGGCTCGCACACCGGGGAGCTGTTTTTT CASSNMGSHTGELFF
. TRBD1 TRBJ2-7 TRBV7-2 TGTGCCAGCAGCTCAACAGGGGCCGGGTCCTACGAGCAGTACTTC CASSSTGAGSYEQYF
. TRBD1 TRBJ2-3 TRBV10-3 TGTGCCATCAGTGAGGGACAGGATACCACAGATACGCAGTATTTT CAISEGQDTTDTQYF
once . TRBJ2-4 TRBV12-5 TGTGCTAGTGGTTTGGACGCAGGCAAAAACATTCAGTACTTC CASGLDAGKNIQYF
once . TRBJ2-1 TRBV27 TGTGCCAGCAGTTTACAGAATTCCTACAATGAGCAGTTCTTC CASSLQNSYNEQFF
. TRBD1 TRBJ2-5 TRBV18 TGTGCCAGCTCACCACAAGAGACAGGGCGGGAGACCCAGTACTTC CASSPQETGRETQYF
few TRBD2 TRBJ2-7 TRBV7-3 TGTGCCAGCAGCCCCGGGACTAGCGTGATTGGTTCCGACGAGCAGTACTTC CASSPGTSVIGSDEQYF
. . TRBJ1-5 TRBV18 TGTGCCAGCTCTCCGGTGAGTGCCAATCAGCCCCAGCATTTT CASSPVSANQPQHF
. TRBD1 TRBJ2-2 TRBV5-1 TGCGCCAGCAGCTTGGGCGACAGGGTATACACCGGGGAGCTGTTTTTT CASSLGDRVYTGELFF
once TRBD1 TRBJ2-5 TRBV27 TGTGCCAGCAGGCCGGGACAGATCCAAGAGACCCAGTACTTC CASRPGQIQETQYF
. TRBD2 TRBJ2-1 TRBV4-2 TGTGCCAGCAGCCAAGATTTAGCGGGAGGAGCCTACAATGAGCAGTTCTTC CASSQDLAGGAYNEQFF
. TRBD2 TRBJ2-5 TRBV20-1 TGCAGTGCTAGTGCGGGACTAGCGGAGACCCAGTACTTC CSASAGLAETQYF
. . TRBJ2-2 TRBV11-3 TGTGCCAGCAGCTTATTTGGGGGCGGAGCGGGGACCGGGGAGCTGTTTTTT CASSLFGGGAGTGELFF
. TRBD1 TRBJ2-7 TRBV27 TGTGCCAGCAGTGTGGGACAGGGTCGCGAGCAGTACTTC CASSVGQGREQYF
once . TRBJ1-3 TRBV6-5 TGTGCCAGCACCGACTTTCCCGGCTCTGGAAACACCATATATTTT CASTDFPGSGNTIYF
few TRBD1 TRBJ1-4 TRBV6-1 TGTGCCAGCAGTGAACAAGCCGGGACAGGGGGGGAAAAACTGTTTTTT CASSEQAGTGGEKLFF
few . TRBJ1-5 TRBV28 TGTGCCAGCAGTTTACGTCAGGATAGCAATCAGCCCCAGCATTTT CASSLRQDSNQPQHF
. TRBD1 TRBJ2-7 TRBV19 TGTGCCAGTAGCCCGGACAGGGGAAGGTACGAGCAGTACTTC CASSPDRGRYEQYF
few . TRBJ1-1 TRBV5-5 TGTGCCAGCAGCTTGGGCATTAAGGACAGCCAAGGGACTGAAGCTTTCTTT CASSLGIKDSQGTEAFF
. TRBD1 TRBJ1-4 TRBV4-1 TGCGCCAGCAAACACAGGGGGGGAAATGAAAAACTGTTTTTT CASKHRGGNEKLFF
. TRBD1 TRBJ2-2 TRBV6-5 TGTGCCAGCAGTTACTGGGGGGGGACAGGGTCCGGGGAGCTGTTTTTT CASSYWGGTGSGELFF
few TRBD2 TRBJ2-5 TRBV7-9 TGTGCCAGCAGCGGGCTAGCGGGAGGATGGGAGACCCAGTACTTC CASSGLAGGWETQYF
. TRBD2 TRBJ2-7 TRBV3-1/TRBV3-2 TGTGCCAGCAGCCCTAGGACTAGCGGATCCTACGAGCAGTACTTC CASSPRTSGSYEQYF
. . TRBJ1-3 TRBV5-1 TGCGCCAGCAGCTTGGGGGAGTTTGCTGGAAACACCATATATTTT CASSLGEFAGNTIYF
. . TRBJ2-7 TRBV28 TGTGCCAGCAGATACCGGGTTTCCTACGAGCAGTACTTC CASRYRVSYEQYF
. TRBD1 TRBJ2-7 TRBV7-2 TGTGCCAGCAGCCGGACAGGGGAAATCTACGAGCAGTACTTC CASSRTGEIYEQYF
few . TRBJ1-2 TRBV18 TGTGCCAGCTCACCGGCGACCGAGGGTGGCTACACCTTC CASSPATEGGYTF
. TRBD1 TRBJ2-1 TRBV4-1 TGCGCCAGCAGCCAAGTCGGGACAGGGTCCAATGAGCAGTTCTTC CASSQVGTGSNEQFF
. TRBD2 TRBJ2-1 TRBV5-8 TGTGCCAGCAGCCCCGGGACTAGCGTTTACAATGAGCAGTTCTTC CASSPGTSVYNEQFF
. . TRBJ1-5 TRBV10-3 TGTGCCATCAGTGAGGGGGCCCCAGGAGGCAATCAGCCCCAGCATTTT CAISEGAPGGNQPQHF
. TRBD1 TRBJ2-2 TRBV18 TGTGCCAGCTCACGACAGGGTCCCGGGGAGCTGTTTTTT CASSRQGPGELFF
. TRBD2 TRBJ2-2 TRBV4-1 TGCGCCAGCAGCCAATTCCTCAGACTAGCGGGAGGAGGAACCGGGGAGCTGTTTTTT CASSQFLRLAGGGTGELFF
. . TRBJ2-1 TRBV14 TGTGCCAGCAGCCAAGACAGGGGTTGGGATGAGCAGTTCTTC CASSQDRGWDEQFF
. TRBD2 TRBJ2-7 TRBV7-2 TGTGCCAGCAGCCAAACTAGCGGGAGGGCCTCCGAGCAGTACTTC CASSQTSGRASEQYF
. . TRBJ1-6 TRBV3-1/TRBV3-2 TGTGCCAGCAGCCAAGTGTTCCAGGGATACTCACCCCTCCACTTT CASSQVFQGYSPLHF
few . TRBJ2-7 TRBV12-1 TGTGCCAGCAGCCCTAAACTAGCGGGCTACGAGCAGTACTTC CASSPKLAGYEQYF
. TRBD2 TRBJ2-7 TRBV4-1 TGCGCCAGCAGCCAAGTCGTGCTAGCGGACTCCTACGAGCAGTACTTC CASSQVVLADSYEQYF
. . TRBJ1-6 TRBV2 TGTGCCAGCAGGAAGACAGGCCCGAATTCACCCCTCCACTTT CASRKTGPNSPLHF
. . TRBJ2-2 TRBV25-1 TGTGCCAGCAGTGAGCGGCAGACAGTTTCGAACACCGGGGAGCTGTTTTTT CASSERQTVSNTGELFF
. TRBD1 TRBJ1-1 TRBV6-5 TGTGCCAGCACCTCACAGGGGGACTCTGAAGCTTTCTTT CASTSQGDSEAFF
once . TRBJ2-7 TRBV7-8 TGTGCCAGCAGCTTTGCGGGGAACTACGAGCAGTACTTC CASSFAGNYEQYF